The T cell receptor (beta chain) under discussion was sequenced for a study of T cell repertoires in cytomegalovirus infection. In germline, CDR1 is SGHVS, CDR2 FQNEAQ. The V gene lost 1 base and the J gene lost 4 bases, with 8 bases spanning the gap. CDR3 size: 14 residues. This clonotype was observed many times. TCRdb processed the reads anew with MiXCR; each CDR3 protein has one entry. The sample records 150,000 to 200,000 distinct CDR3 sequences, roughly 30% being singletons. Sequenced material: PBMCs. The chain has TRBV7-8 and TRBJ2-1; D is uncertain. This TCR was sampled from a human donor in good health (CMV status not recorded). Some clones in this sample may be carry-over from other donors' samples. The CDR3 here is CASSLVGEYNEQFF. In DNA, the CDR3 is TGTGCCAGCAGCTTAGTTGGAGAGTACAATGAGCAGTTCTTC.